Listed here is a single T cell receptor beta chain. The data were produced by immunoSEQ multiplex PCR, yet TCRdb's version contains in-frame clones alone and is incomplete. The data contain roughly 500,000 clones, approximately 95% of them seen just once; the ten biggest clones take up about 0.064%. The source of the sample is a study of shared clonotypes between healthy human individuals. CDR3 length: 14 amino acids. Trimming shortened V by 5 bases and J by 0 bases, and 11 bases separated the two germline ends. The germline CDR1 and CDR2 sequences are SGHTA and FQGTGA. The clonotype comes from a young woman in good health. V gene TRBV7-3 combines with J gene TRBJ2-7; TRBD1 is a possible D gene (6 bases). Sequenced material: naive CD4+ T cells sorted from blood. Subset meaning: CD45RA+ positively selected. CDR3 loop: CASSPDSRSYEQYF. The CDR3 nucleotides read TGTGCCAGCAGCCCGGACAGCCGCTCCTACGAGCAGTACTTC. The whole variable domain, remainder taken from reference TRBV7-3 and TRBJ2-7, is GAGVSQTPSNKVTEKGKYVELRCDPISGHTALYWYRQSLGQGPEFLIYFQGTGAADDSGLPNDRFFAVRPEGSVSTLKIQRTERGDSAVYLCASSPDSRSYEQYFGPGTRLTVT.